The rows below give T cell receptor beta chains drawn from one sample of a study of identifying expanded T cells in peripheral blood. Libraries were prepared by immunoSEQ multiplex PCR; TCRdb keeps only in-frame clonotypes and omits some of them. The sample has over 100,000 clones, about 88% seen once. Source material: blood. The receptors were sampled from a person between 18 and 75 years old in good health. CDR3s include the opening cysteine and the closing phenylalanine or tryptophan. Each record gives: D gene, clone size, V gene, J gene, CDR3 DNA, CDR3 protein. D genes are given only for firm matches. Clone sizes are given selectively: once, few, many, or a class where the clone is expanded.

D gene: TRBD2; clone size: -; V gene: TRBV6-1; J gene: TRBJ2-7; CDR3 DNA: TGTGCCAGCAGTGGAACTAGCGGGGGTTCATACGAGCAGTACTTC; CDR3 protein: CASSGTSGGSYEQYF
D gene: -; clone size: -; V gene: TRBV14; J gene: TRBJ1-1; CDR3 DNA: TGTGCCAGCAGCATGGTATGGGGGACTGAAGCTTTCTTT; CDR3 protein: CASSMVWGTEAFF
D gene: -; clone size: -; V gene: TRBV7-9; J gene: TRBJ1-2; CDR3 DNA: TGTGCCAGCAGCTTAAGTAGTCGGGACCCCCCCCGCACCTTC; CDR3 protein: CASSLSSRDPPRTF
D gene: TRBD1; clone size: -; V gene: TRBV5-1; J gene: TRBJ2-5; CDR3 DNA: TGCGCCAGCAGCTTGGGTGACAGGGCTTACTCCCAAGAGACCCAGTACTTC; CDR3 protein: CASSLGDRAYSQETQYF
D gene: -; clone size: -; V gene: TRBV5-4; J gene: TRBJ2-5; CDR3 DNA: TGTGCCAGCAGCTCTTGGACAGCGGAGACCCAGTACTTC; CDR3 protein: CASSSWTAETQYF
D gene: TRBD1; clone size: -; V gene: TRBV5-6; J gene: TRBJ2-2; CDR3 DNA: TGTGCCAGCAGCTGGGACAGGGGGCTTGGCGGGGAGCTGTTTTTT; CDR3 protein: CASSWDRGLGGELFF
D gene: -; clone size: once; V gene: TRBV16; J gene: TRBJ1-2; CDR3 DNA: TGTGCCAGCAGCCTCCGGACAGAGGACTATGGCTACACCTTC; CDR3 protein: CASSLRTEDYGYTF
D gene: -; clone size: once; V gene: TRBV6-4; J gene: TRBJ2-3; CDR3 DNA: TGTGCCAGCAGTGACCGTAAGTGGGAGGATAGCACAGATACGCAGTATTTT; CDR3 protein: CASSDRKWEDSTDTQYF
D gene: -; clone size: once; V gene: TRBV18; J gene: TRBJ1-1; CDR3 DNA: TGTGCCAGCTCACCCGGGACTGAAGCTTTCTTT; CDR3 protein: CASSPGTEAFF
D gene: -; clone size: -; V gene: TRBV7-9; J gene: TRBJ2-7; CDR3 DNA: TGTGCCAGCAGCTTAACGAGCTACGAGCAGTACTTC; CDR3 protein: CASSLTSYEQYF
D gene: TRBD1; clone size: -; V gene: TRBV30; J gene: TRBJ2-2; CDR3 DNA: TGTGCCTGGGACCCTGAGGGACAGGGGGTCAGCGGGGAGCTGTTTTTT; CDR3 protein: CAWDPEGQGVSGELFF
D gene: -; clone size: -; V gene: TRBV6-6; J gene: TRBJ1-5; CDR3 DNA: TGTGCCAGCAGGTTGTATGGCAATCAGCCCCAGCATTTT; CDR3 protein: CASRLYGNQPQHF
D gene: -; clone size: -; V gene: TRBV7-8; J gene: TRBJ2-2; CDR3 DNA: TGTGCCAGCAGCCCCGCCCGCCAGCGTCACGGGGAGCTGTTTTTT; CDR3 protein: CASSPARQRHGELFF
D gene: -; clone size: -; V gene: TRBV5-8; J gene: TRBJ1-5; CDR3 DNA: TGTGCCAGCAGCTTGGCGGGCCACAATCGGGGCAATCAGCCCCAGCATTTT; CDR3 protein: CASSLAGHNRGNQPQHF
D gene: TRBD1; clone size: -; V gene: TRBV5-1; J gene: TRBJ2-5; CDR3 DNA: TGCGCCAGCACCGGACAGGGGGCTCTACAAGAGACCCAGTACTTC; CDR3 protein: CASTGQGALQETQYF
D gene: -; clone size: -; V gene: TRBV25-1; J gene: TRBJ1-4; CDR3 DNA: TGTGCCAGCAGTGAAGATGAAAAACTGTTTTTT; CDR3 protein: CASSEDEKLFF
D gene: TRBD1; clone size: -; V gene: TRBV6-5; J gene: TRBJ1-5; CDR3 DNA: TGTGCCAGCAGGACGACAGGGGCCGGCAATCAGCCCCAGCATTTT; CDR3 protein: CASRTTGAGNQPQHF
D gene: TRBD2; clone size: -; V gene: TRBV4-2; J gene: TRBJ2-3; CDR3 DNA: TGTGCCAGCAGCCAAGGTTCTAGCGGGAGTGGGGGTACGCAGTATTTT; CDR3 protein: CASSQGSSGSGGTQYF
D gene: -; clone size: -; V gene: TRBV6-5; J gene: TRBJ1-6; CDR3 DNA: TGTGCCAGCAGTTATTCGAACAGGCCTAATTCACCCCTCCACTTT; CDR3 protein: CASSYSNRPNSPLHF
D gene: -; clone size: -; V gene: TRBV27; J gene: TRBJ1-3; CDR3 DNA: TGTGCCAGCAGTTTGCACTCTGGAAACACCATATATTTT; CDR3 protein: CASSLHSGNTIYF
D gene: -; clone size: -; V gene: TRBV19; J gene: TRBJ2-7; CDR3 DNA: TGTGCCAGTAGGAACAGGGAGGGCTCCTACGAGCAGTACTTC; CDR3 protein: CASRNREGSYEQYF
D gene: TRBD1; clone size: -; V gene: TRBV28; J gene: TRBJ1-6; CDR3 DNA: TGTGCCAGCAGTTCGACAGGGGGCCTAGGGAATTCACCCCTCCACTTT; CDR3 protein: CASSSTGGLGNSPLHF
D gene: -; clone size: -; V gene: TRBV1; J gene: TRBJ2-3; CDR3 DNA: TGCACCAGCAGCCAAGATCGACTAGGTTCGCAGTATTTT; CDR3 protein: CTSSQDRLGSQYF
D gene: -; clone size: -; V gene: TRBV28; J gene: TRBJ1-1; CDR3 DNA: TGTGCCAGCAGTCTACAGAACACTGAAGCTTTCTTT; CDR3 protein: CASSLQNTEAFF
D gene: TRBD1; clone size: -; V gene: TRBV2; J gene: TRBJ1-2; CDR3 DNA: TGTGCCAGCAGTGAATCCACAGGGGCAGCTAGTGGCTACACCTTC; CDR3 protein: CASSESTGAASGYTF
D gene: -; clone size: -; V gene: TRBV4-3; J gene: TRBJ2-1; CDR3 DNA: TGCGCCAGCAGCCTCCAAGCGGCCTCCTACAATGAGCAGTTCTTC; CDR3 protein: CASSLQAASYNEQFF
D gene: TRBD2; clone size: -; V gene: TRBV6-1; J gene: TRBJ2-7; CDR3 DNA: TGTGCCAGCAGGGTGGGACTAGCGGAGCTCTACGAGCAGTACTTC; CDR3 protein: CASRVGLAELYEQYF
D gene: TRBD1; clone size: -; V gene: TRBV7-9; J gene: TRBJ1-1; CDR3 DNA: TGTGCCAGCAACGGACAGGCGAACACTGAAGCTTTCTTT; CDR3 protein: CASNGQANTEAFF
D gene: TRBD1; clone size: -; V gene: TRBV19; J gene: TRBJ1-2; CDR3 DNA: TGTGCCAGTAGTATAGACCGGGACAGGGTCTATGGCTACACCTTC; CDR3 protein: CASSIDRDRVYGYTF
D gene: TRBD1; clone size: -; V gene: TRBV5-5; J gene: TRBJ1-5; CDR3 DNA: TGTGCCAGCAGCTCGGGGACAGGGGCGAGCAATCAGCCCCAGCATTTT; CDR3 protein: CASSSGTGASNQPQHF
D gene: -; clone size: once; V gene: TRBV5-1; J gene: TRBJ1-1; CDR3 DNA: TGCGCCAGCAGCCTCGTTGGGCAGGGCAATGAAGCTTTCTTT; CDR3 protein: CASSLVGQGNEAFF
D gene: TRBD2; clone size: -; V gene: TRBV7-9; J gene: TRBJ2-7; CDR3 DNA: TGTGCCAGCAGCTCAAATAGCGGGACTAACTACGAGCAGTACTTC; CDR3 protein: CASSSNSGTNYEQYF
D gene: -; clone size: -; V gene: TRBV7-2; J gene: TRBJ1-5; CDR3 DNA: TGTGCCAGCAGTAATCGGGCCGGGACGAATCAGCCCCAGCATTTT; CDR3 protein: CASSNRAGTNQPQHF
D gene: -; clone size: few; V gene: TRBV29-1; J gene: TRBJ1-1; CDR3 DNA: TGCAGCGTTGATGAGATGAACACTGAAGCTTTCTTT; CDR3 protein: CSVDEMNTEAFF
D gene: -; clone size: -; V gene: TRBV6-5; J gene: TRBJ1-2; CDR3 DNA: TGTGCCAGCAGCCTCGGGCAGGGGAGGCATGGCTACACCTTC; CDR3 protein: CASSLGQGRHGYTF
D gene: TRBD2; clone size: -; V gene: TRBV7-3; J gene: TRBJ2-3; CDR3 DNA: TGTGCCAGCAGCTTTGGCAGCGGGAGGGATACGCAGTATTTT; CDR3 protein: CASSFGSGRDTQYF
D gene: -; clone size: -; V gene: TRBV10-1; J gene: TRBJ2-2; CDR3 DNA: TGCGCCAGCAGCTCGCAGAACACCGGGGAGCTGTTTTTT; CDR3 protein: CASSSQNTGELFF
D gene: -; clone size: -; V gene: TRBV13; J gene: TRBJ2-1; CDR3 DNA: TGTGCCAGCAGCTTAATTGACAGATCCAATGAGCAGTTCTTC; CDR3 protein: CASSLIDRSNEQFF
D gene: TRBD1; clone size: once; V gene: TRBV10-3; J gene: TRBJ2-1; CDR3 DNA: TGTGCCATCAGCCAAGGACAGGGTACTGGTGAGCAGTTCTTC; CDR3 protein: CAISQGQGTGEQFF
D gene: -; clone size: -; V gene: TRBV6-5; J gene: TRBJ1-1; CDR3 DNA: TGTGCCAGCAGTTACGGGCCATCTCTCCCTGAAGCTTTCTTT; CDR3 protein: CASSYGPSLPEAFF